Given below is one TCR beta chain in context. Its antigen remains unknown. This entry belongs to a study of cytomegalovirus exposure and HLA in healthy donors. V lost 3 bases and J lost 5, with 11 bases in between. The CDR3 has 13 amino acids. Per germline, CDR1 MDHEN and CDR2 SYDVKM. In the PCR, 60 Vbeta and 13 Jbeta primers were used. Clones were read by immunoSEQ multiplex PCR, and TCRdb kept only the in-frame ones, dropping some. This table holds roughly 190,000 clones, about four fifths found once. Study results and caveats: About 87% or about 30% of the time was how often most TCR beta V segments were productive, according to an earlier analysis. For TCR beta chains, V- and J-gene trimming was later linked to a missense DCLRE1C variant. In a later analysis, the majority of CMV-associated beta chains seemingly showed HLA restriction.

Although they were nominally healthy when sampled, donors likely had unrecorded immune exposures. The source is a woman aged 50 to 60 in good health and CMV-seronegative. Sequencing was carried out using PBMCs. The chain is built from TRBV28 and TRBJ2-7, with D perhaps TRBD2 (5 bases). Here the CDR3 reads CASSFRPGDEQYF. The CDR3 coding sequence is TGTGCCAGCAGTTTCCGCCCCGGGGACGAGCAGTACTTC.